A single sample is the source of the 20 T cell receptor beta chains below, sequenced in a study of CD8+CD57+ T cells in acquired aplastic anemia. Investigators profiled TCR beta VDJ and CDR3 from genomic DNA template. A single record per CDR3 protein comes from TCRdb applying MiXCR to the reads. The sample lists about 160,000 distinct CDR3 sequences; over 40% were seen once. Patients chosen for sequencing had CD8+CD57+ cells that had expanded, as shown by flow cytometry. The sample comprised sorted CD4+, CD8+, or CD8+CD57+ T cells (not recorded which) from PBMCs. These receptors were obtained from a human donor with aplastic anemia.

The chain carries TRBV6-4 and TRBJ1-6; 7 bases fit TRBD1. The CDR3 runs to 13 residues. The germline V gene has CDR1 MRHNA and CDR2 SNTAGT. J lost 13 bases, V lost 3 bases, and 6 bases had no gene match. The CDR3 loop is CASSERQGGPLHF. In DNA, the CDR3 is TGTGCCAGCAGTGAACGACAGGGAGGTCCCCTCCACTTT.

This clonotype has at least ten counts. At one end, the junction sequence differs from germline, possibly due to a read error. This chain's CDR3 is CSARDPTGEVTDTRYF. In nucleotides, the CDR3 is TGCAGTGCTAGAGATCCTACAGGGGAGGTCACAGATACGCGGTATTTT. V usage is TRBV20-1 and J usage is TRBJ2-3, with D tentatively TRBD1 (7 bases). Germline-derived CDR1 and CDR2 are DFQATT and SNEGSKA (reference sequence). CDR3 size: 16 residues.

The rearrangement uses TRBV10-3 and TRBJ1-1, with 12 bases matching TRBD1. With V trimmed by 2 bases and J by 6 bases, 7 bases remained unmatched. CDR1 ENHRY and CDR2 SYGVKD come from the germline V gene. The CDR3 length is 16 residues. The CDR3 coding sequence is TGTGCCATCAGTGAGATCGGGACAGGGGGCGTATCTGAAGCTTTCTTT. Amino acids: CAISEIGTGGVSEAFF.

This clonotype was seen only a few times. The rearrangement joins TRBV6-1 to TRBJ1-2; D gene unclear. CDR1 and CDR2 from the germline V gene are MNHNS and SASEGT. Trimming removed 6 bases from V and 4 bases from J, with 18 bases in between. The CDR3 is made up of 15 amino acids. The CDR3 sequence: CASRNNIYRTYGYTF. In DNA, the CDR3 is TGTGCCAGCAGAAACAACATCTACAGAACCTATGGCTACACCTTC.

This clonotype was detected only a few times. This may come from a read error, since a much larger clone is one base off. The V call is TRBV5-6, the J call TRBJ2-7; 9 positions agree with TRBD2. There are 15 residues in the CDR3. J was trimmed by 0 bases and V by 4 bases; bases with no gene match: 5. Germline lookup yields CDR1 SGHDT and CDR2 YYEEEE. CDR3 sequence: CASSRSGGRSYEQYV. The DNA of the CDR3 is TGTGCCAGCAGCCGTAGCGGGGGTCGCTCCTACGAGCAGTACGTC.

Ten or more counts support this clonotype. The V gene is TRBV10-3, the J gene TRBJ1-4; no clear D. Germline assignment: CDR1 ENHRY and CDR2 SYGVKD. The CDR3 has 13 residues. V was trimmed by 0 bases and J by 4 bases, leaving 3 bases between them. CDR3 nucleotides: TGTGCCATCAGTGAGTCGGGTAATGAAAAACTGTTTTTT. As protein: CAISESGNEKLFF.

The J gene is TRBJ2-5, the V gene TRBV2, with 8 nucleotides matching TRBD2. The germline V gene has CDR1 SNHLY and CDR2 FYNNEI. The trim removed 4 bases at V and 1 base at J, leaving 2 bases unmatched. The CDR3 totals 14 residues. CDR3 in amino acids: CASSGGLAQETQYF. DNA of the CDR3: TGTGCCAGCAGTGGAGGACTAGCCCAAGAGACCCAGTACTTC.

This clonotype has a count of ten or more. The chain recombines TRBV6-5 with TRBJ1-2; D perhaps matches TRBD1 (6 bases). The V end lost 0 bases, the J end lost 8 bases, and 13 bases lay between the germline ends. The CDR3 has 14 residues. Germline V CDR1 and CDR2: MNHEY, SVGAGI. CDR3 in DNA: TGTGCCAGCAGTTACTCAGGGGGGAGCGGAGGCTACACCTTC. Its protein is CASSYSGGSGGYTF.

The chain employs TRBV2 and TRBJ1-5, with 7 positions matching TRBD1. Germline CDR1 SNHLY, CDR2 FYNNEI. Losses at the gene ends were 3 bases for V and 3 bases for J; bases not matched to a gene: 5. The CDR3 length is 15 residues. The CDR3 loop is CASSEWGQNNQPQHF. CDR3 sequence (DNA): TGTGCCAGCAGTGAGTGGGGACAGAACAATCAGCCCCAGCATTTT.

This clonotype was counted a few times. The rearrangement links TRBV28 to TRBJ2-1; 12 nucleotides line up with TRBD2. Losses at the gene ends were 3 bases for V and 8 bases for J; bases not matched to a gene: 8. Per germline, CDR1 MDHEN and CDR2 SYDVKM. This CDR3 is built from 16 residues. CDR3 sequence: CASSFASGGGKYEQFF. CDR3 DNA: TGTGCCAGCAGTTTTGCTAGCGGGGGGGGAAAGTATGAGCAGTTCTTC.

This clonotype was seen ten or more times. The chain carries TRBV14 and TRBJ1-1; D is uncertain. Trimming removed 7 bases at V and 2 bases at J, with 11 bases between. This CDR3 comprises 13 residues. The V gene's germline CDR1 is SGHDN and CDR2 FVKESK. CDR3 residues: CASTLGINTEAFF. CDR3 nucleotide sequence: TGTGCCAGCACCCTGGGAATTAACACTGAAGCTTTCTTT.

The chain is built from TRBV25-1 and TRBJ2-3, with 12 positions matching TRBD2. The V segment lost 6 bases and the J segment 2 bases; nucleotides outside the gene matches: 21. This CDR3 spans 21 amino acids. Germline CDR1 reads MGHDK; CDR2 reads SYGVNS. CDR3 loop: CASSRDQGRRTSGTVTDTQYF. CDR3 DNA: TGTGCCAGCAGCCGCGACCAAGGGAGAAGGACTAGCGGGACCGTCACAGATACGCAGTATTTT.

The chain links TRBV18 to TRBJ1-6; no clear D gene. Trimming took off 0 bases at V and 7 bases at J, with 10 bases between the two ends. The CDR3 has 15 residues. Germline assignment: CDR1 KGHSH and CDR2 LQKENI. Here the CDR3 reads CASSPPGHGNSPLHF. The CDR3 DNA reads TGTGCCAGCTCACCACCCGGGCATGGAAATTCACCCCTCCACTTT.

The chain has TRBV3-1 and TRBJ1-1, with a possible D match to TRBD1 (5 bases). The CDR3 runs 14 residues. V gave up 3 bases and J gave up 3 bases, with 11 bases separating them. The germline gives CDR1 LGHDT, CDR2 YNNKEL (reference sequence). The CDR3 spells CASSQRGGDTEAFF. The CDR3 region has the DNA TGTGCCAGCAGCCAGAGGGGAGGGGACACTGAAGCTTTCTTT.

The rearrangement links TRBV10-3 to TRBJ2-3, with no clear D. The CDR3 contains 12 residues. Germline CDR1 ENHRY, CDR2 SYGVKD. V lost 0 bases and J lost 5, with 3 bases in between. The CDR3 spells CAISESEDTQYF. CDR3 DNA sequence: TGTGCCATCAGTGAGTCGGAAGATACGCAGTATTTT.

As regards this clonotype: A much larger clone differs from this one at a single base, so this may be a read error. The chain is built from TRBV3-1 and TRBJ2-7; no firm D call. This CDR3 comprises 13 residues. Trimming shortened V by 1 base and J by 5 bases, and 9 bases separated the two germline ends. Germline V lookup: CDR1 LGHDT, CDR2 YNNKEL (reference sequence). The CDR3 here is CASSQGRWDEQYF. The CDR3 DNA reads as TGTGCCAGCAGCCAAGGTAGGTGGGACGAGCAGTACTTC.

V and J are TRBV2 and TRBJ2-5; 10 bases line up with TRBD2. CDR3 length equals 15 residues. Germline V lookup: CDR1 SNHLY, CDR2 FYNNEI. Unmatched junction bases numbered 9, after V lost 6 bases and J lost 5 bases. The CDR3 DNA reads TGTGCCAGCAGCCGCGGACTAGCGGCGGGGGAGACCCAGTACTTC. Its protein product is CASSRGLAAGETQYF.

In regard to this clonotype: One end of the junction does not line up with germline, which may come from a read error. The chain combines TRBV9 with TRBJ2-1, with 11 bases that match TRBD2. Germline assignment: CDR1 SGDLS and CDR2 YYNGEE. The CDR3 is 17 amino acids. This CDR3 is CASRLLAGGSLYNEQFF. As DNA, the CDR3 is TGTGCCAGCAGGCTGCTAGCGGGGGGTAGTCTCTACAATGAGCAGTTCTTT.

The J gene is TRBJ1-2, the V gene TRBV2; 7 bases line up with TRBD1. This CDR3 is 12 amino acids long. The ends lost 6 bases at V and 6 bases at J; junction bases unmatched: 4. Per germline, CDR1 SNHLY and CDR2 FYNNEI. The CDR3 reads CASSGQVHGYTF. The CDR3 nucleotides are TGTGCCAGCAGCGGACAGGTGCATGGCTACACCTTC.

A note on this clonotype: An end of the junction differs from the germline gene, which may be a read error. V usage is TRBV24-1 and J usage is TRBJ2-1; TRBD1 agrees at 7 bases. CDR3 length: 14 amino acids. Germline loops: CDR1 KGHDR, CDR2 SFDVKD. The CDR3 DNA reads as TGTGCCGCCAGTGATGGGACAGAACACAATGAGCAGTTCTTC. Amino acid sequence: CAASDGTEHNEQFF.